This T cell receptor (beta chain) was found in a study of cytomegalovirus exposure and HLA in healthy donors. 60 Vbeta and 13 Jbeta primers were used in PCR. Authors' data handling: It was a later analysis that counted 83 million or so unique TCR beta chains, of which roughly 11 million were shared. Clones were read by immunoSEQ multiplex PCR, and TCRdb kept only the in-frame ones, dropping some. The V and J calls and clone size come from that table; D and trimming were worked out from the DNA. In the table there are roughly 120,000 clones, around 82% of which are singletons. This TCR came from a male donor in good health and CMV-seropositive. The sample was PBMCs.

CDR3 DNA: TGTGCCAGCAGCTTAACTCCCGATAAGGGGGATACGCAGTATTTT. Amino acid sequence: CASSLTPDKGDTQYF. The chain combines TRBV7-3 with TRBJ2-3; perhaps TRBD1 as D (5 bases). Germline CDR1 is SGHTA and CDR2 is FQGTGA. The CDR3 runs 15 residues. Trimming took off 0 bases at V and 6 bases at J, with 13 bases between the two ends.